Below, one T cell receptor (beta chain) is given with its context. The antigen remains undetermined. The CDR3 loop spans 15 amino acids. Trimming pared 4 bases from V and 4 bases from J, leaving 14 bases between. CDR1 and CDR2 from the germline V gene are LGHNA and YSLEER. These data belong to a study of cytotoxic CD8 clonotypes in ibrutinib-treated CLL. The overall study: By median roughly 62 months, about 12 had progressed and some 14 stayed remitted; responses had been 2 complete and roughly 25 partial.

Regarding the study as a whole: Public clonotypes were seen rarely and were contracted or stable on treatment.

Generated by immunoSEQ multiplex PCR, the TCRdb table keeps only in-frame clones and is missing some. The sample includes 250,000 to 350,000 clones, around 69% of them seen just once. The genes are TRBV4-3 and TRBJ2-1, with D uncertain. The receptor's source is a human donor with chronic lymphocytic leukemia. Sample: PBMCs, taken at disease progression, from a patient treated with ibrutinib. CDR3 loop: CASSLRSLWYNEQFF. The CDR3 DNA is TGCGCCAGCAGCCTCCGGAGTTTGTGGTACAATGAGCAGTTCTTC.